Below are 26 T cell receptor beta chains sequenced from a single sample in a study of beta chain features in type 1 diabetes. Sequenced material consisted of expressed TCRB transcripts (all of the isolated RNA was reverse transcribed). Using immunoSEQ multiplex PCR, the repertoire was profiled, and TCRdb retains in-frame clones only, with some absent. This sample carries around 300,000 clones, around 10% of them seen once, and the ten largest clones take more than 0.015%. The sample consisted of naive CD4+ T cells from blood. The origin of the receptors is a woman in her 30s in good health.

This clone was recorded a few times. V is TRBV7-2 and J is TRBJ2-5, with 12 bases aligning to TRBD2. V trimming: 5 bases; J trimming: 5 bases; junction bases outside the gene matches: 9. The CDR3 extends over 16 amino acids. Germline values: CDR1 SGHTA, CDR2 FQGNSA. The CDR3 DNA is TGTGCCAGCAGCACAAGACTAGCGGGAGATTGGGAGACCCAGTACTTC. Protein sequence: CASSTRLAGDWETQYF.

This clone has a handful of counts. This sample includes further DNA sequences coding for the same CDR3. The chain links TRBV18 to TRBJ1-5, with D uncertain. V gave up 2 bases and J gave up 4 bases, with 6 bases separating them. Per germline, CDR1 KGHSH and CDR2 LQKENI. The CDR3 runs to 13 residues. The CDR3 coding sequence is TGTGCCAGCTCACCATCCGGTAATCAGCCCCAGCATTTT. It is translated as CASSPSGNQPQHF.

The chain's CDR3 is CASSSPQGSSYNEQFF. In nucleotides, the CDR3 is TGTGCCAGCAGTTCCCCTCAGGGTAGCTCCTACAATGAGCAGTTCTTC. This chain joins TRBV28 and TRBJ2-1; D may be TRBD1 (5 bases). The V end lost 4 bases, the J end lost 0 bases, and 13 bases lay between the germline ends. The germline V gene encodes CDR1 MDHEN and CDR2 SYDVKM. The CDR3 is made up of 16 amino acids. Supplemented by reference TRBV28 and TRBJ2-1, the full variable domain reads DVKVTQSSRYLVKRTGEKVFLECVQDMDHENMFWYRQDPGLGLRLIYFSYDVKMKEKGDIPEGYSVSREKKERFSLILESASTNQTSMYLCASSSPQGSSYNEQFFGPGTRLTVL.

This chain uses TRBV7-2 with TRBJ1-2, with D maybe TRBD1 (6 bases). The germline V gene encodes CDR1 SGHTA and CDR2 FQGNSA. The V end was cut by 5 bases, the J end by 1 base, with 17 bases between. The CDR3 length is 16 residues. The CDR3: CASSAAGGARNYGYTF. CDR3 coding DNA: TGTGCCAGCAGCGCAGCGGGGGGGGCGCGTAACTATGGCTACACCTTC.

The chain links TRBV7-2 to TRBJ2-1; weak D call: TRBD1 (6 bases). V lost 4 bases to trimming and J lost 12 bases, with 19 bases between them. This CDR3 has 14 amino acids. The germline V gene encodes CDR1 SGHTA and CDR2 FQGNSA. In DNA form, the CDR3 reads TGTGCCAGCAGCTCGGGTACAGGGAAAGGAAGGCAGTTCTTC. This translates into CASSSGTGKGRQFF.

This clone was seen a few times. The chain is built from TRBV18 and TRBJ2-2; 7 bases map to TRBD1. The trim removed 4 bases at V and 3 bases at J, leaving 5 bases unmatched. The CDR3 length is 15 residues. Per germline, CDR1 KGHSH and CDR2 LQKENI. The CDR3 sequence: CASSQGQVDTGELFF. CDR3 in DNA: TGTGCCAGCTCACAAGGACAGGTTGACACCGGGGAGCTGTTTTTT. Variable domain in full (rest from reference TRBV18 and TRBJ2-2): NAGVMQNPRHLVRRRGQEARLRCSPMKGHSHVYWYRQLPEEGLKFMVYLQKENIIDESGMPKERFSAEFPKEGPSILRIQQVVRGDSAAYFCASSQGQVDTGELFFGEGSRLTVL.

A few counts support this clone. The chain recombines TRBV5-1 with TRBJ2-3, with 9 positions matching TRBD1. The CDR3 runs 14 residues. Germline CDR1 SGHRS, CDR2 YFSETQ. Trimming cost V 4 bases and J 5 bases; bases outside gene matches: 5. The CDR3 nucleotides read TGCGCCAGCAGCCCCGGACAGGGGCTAGATACGCAGTATTTT. Its protein is CASSPGQGLDTQYF.

As to this clone: A junction boundary mismatches the germline segment, possibly from a read error. This chain joins TRBV7-7 and TRBJ2-7; 7 bases agree with TRBD1. Germline assignment: CDR1 SSHAT and CDR2 FNYEAQ (reference sequence). The CDR3 runs to 13 residues. CDR3 in DNA: TGTGCTAGCAGCCCTACGACAGGGCCCGAGCAGTACTTC. It is translated as CASSPTTGPEQYF.

The chain links TRBV7-9 to TRBJ2-5, with 9 nucleotides matching TRBD1. The CDR3 covers 16 residues. Germline CDR1 is SEHNR and CDR2 is FQNEAQ (reference sequence). After removal of 5 bases from V and 4 bases from J, the junction contained 11 bases not matched to a gene. The CDR3 DNA follows: TGTGCCAGCAGCCCCTATTTCGGACAGGGGAGAGAGACCCAGTACTTC. It is translated as CASSPYFGQGRETQYF.

V and J are TRBV5-1 and TRBJ2-2, with TRBD2 matching over 9 bases. The germline V gene has CDR1 SGHRS and CDR2 YFSETQ. This CDR3 has 16 residues. The V and J ends lost 4 bases and 6 bases, in that order; junction bases with no gene match: 10. CDR3 protein: CASSTSPGLAAGELFF. In nucleotides, the CDR3 is TGCGCCAGCAGCACCTCTCCGGGACTAGCTGCCGGGGAGCTGTTTTTT.

The table lists this clone with a count of one. The V and J genes are TRBV21-1 and TRBJ2-3; TRBD1 is the table's D call and was not checked against the DNA. TRBV21-1 is given as a pseudogene. The CDR3 loop spans 15 amino acids. DNA of the CDR3: TGTGCCAGCCTACGGCAGGGACAGGACCCAGATACGCAGTATTTT. Its translation: CASLRQGQDPDTQYF.

This clone was recorded a few times. This chain joins TRBV7-2 and TRBJ2-7; D call uncertain. V was pared by 1 base and J by 2 bases, with 9 bases between. Germline CDR1 SGHTA, CDR2 FQGNSA. The CDR3 has 14 residues. The CDR3 coding sequence is TGTGCCAGCAGCTTAGTTGGCCCCACCTACGAGCAGTACTTC. Residues: CASSLVGPTYEQYF.

This clone was seen a few times. In the same sample, other DNA sequences code for this CDR3. This rearrangement joins TRBV7-2 to TRBJ2-7, with D possibly TRBD1 on 5 matching bases. This CDR3 region has 13 residues. Germline CDR1 reads SGHTA; CDR2 reads FQGNSA. Trimming removed 6 bases at V and 1 base at J, with 10 bases between. CDR3 loop: CASSTQGSYEQYF. The CDR3 DNA follows: TGTGCCAGCAGTACCCAGGGATCCTACGAGCAGTACTTC.

This clone was counted a few times. The CDR3 protein is CASSIDRNQPQHF. The CDR3 DNA sequence: TGTGCCAGCAGCATAGACAGAAATCAGCCCCAGCATTTT. The rearrangement uses TRBV7-2 and TRBJ1-5, with a tentative D call TRBD1 (5 bases). Germline V gene sequence: CDR1 SGHTA, CDR2 FQGNSA. Trimming shortened V by 5 bases and J by 4 bases, and 9 bases separated the two germline ends. The CDR3 consists of 13 residues.

The chain combines TRBV2 with TRBJ2-3; the D gene is possibly TRBD2 (5 bases). The CDR3 is 16 amino acids. Germline V gene lookup returns CDR1 SNHLY and CDR2 FYNNEI. With 3 bases removed from V and 2 bases from J, the gap between germline ends came to 15 bases. Written as DNA, the CDR3 is TGTGCCAGCAGTGACCTCTTACTAGGGCACACAGATACGCAGTATTTT. Translated: CASSDLLLGHTDTQYF.

The gene calls are TRBV9 and TRBJ2-1; 8 nucleotides align to TRBD1. Per the germline V gene, CDR1 is SGDLS and CDR2 is YYNGEE. Losses at the gene ends were 1 base for V and 7 bases for J; bases not matched to a gene: 10. The CDR3 totals 16 residues. The CDR3 sequence: CASSVKVGDRLNEQFF. In nucleotides, the CDR3 is TGTGCCAGCAGCGTAAAAGTTGGGGACAGGCTTAATGAGCAGTTCTTC.

This clone was detected only a few times. The chain combines TRBV19 with TRBJ1-5; D is perhaps TRBD1 (5 bases). With 6 bases removed from V and 9 bases from J, the gap between germline ends came to 12 bases. The germline gives CDR1 LNHDA, CDR2 SQIVND (reference sequence). The CDR3 runs to 12 residues. The DNA of the CDR3 is TGTGCCAGTAGCCCCCAGGGTAGGCCCCAGCATTTT. Its protein product is CASSPQGRPQHF.

The genes are TRBV5-6 and TRBJ2-1, with 9 bases identical to TRBD2. V trimming: 4 bases; J trimming: 14 bases; junction bases outside the gene matches: 10. The CDR3 is 13 amino acids. Per the germline V gene, CDR1 is SGHDT and CDR2 is YYEEEE. The CDR3 DNA reads as TGTGCCAGCAGCCTGGGCGGGGGGGCGCTTGAGTTCTTC. Amino acids: CASSLGGGALEFF.

This clone was counted only a few times. The chain uses TRBV5-4 and TRBJ2-7; TRBD2 agrees at 14 bases. V shed 5 bases, J shed 4 bases, and the junction held 5 bases outside the gene matches. The CDR3 has 15 amino acids. CDR1 and CDR2 from the germline V gene are SGHNT and YYREEE (reference sequence). The DNA of the CDR3 is TGTGCCAGCAGTTCAGGGACTAGCGGGAGTTACGAGCAGTACTTC. Translating gives CASSSGTSGSYEQYF.

This rearrangement joins TRBV9 to TRBJ2-7; TRBD2 agrees at 13 bases. Germline V lookup: CDR1 SGDLS, CDR2 YYNGEE. This CDR3 spans 16 amino acids. V lost 5 bases, J lost 7 bases, and 12 bases stayed unmatched. The CDR3 DNA is TGTGCCAGCAGTGCCGAACGGACTAGCGGGAGTGGAGAGCAGTACTTC. This gives the protein CASSAERTSGSGEQYF.

This clone was observed a handful of times. The rearrangement uses TRBV29-1 and TRBJ2-5, with a possible D match to TRBD1 (6 bases). The germline V gene encodes CDR1 SQVTM and CDR2 ANQGSEA. The CDR3 sequence is 14 residues long. V lost 4 bases to trimming and J lost 6 bases, with 18 bases between them. CDR3 region: CSVVLDTGRKTQYF. CDR3 bases: TGCAGCGTTGTTTTGGACACAGGGAGAAAGACCCAGTACTTC.

V is TRBV7-3 and J is TRBJ2-7, with 8 bases matching TRBD2. Germline V gives CDR1 SGHTA, CDR2 FQGTGA. The V segment lost 5 bases and the J segment 6 bases; nucleotides outside the gene matches: 3. This CDR3 comprises 12 residues. The CDR3 nucleotides are TGTGCCAGCAGCACCCTAGCGGGCGAGCAGTACTTC. Its protein is CASSTLAGEQYF.

The chain links TRBV5-1 to TRBJ2-7; D not certain. V gave up 0 bases and J gave up 0 bases, with 10 bases separating them. CDR3 length: 15 amino acids. Germline assignment: CDR1 SGHRS and CDR2 YFSETQ. The CDR3: CASSLASTISYEQYF. CDR3 DNA sequence: TGCGCCAGCAGCTTGGCCTCTACTATCTCCTACGAGCAGTACTTC.

V and J are TRBV7-9 and TRBJ1-1, with 9 bases that match TRBD1. J lost 8 bases, V lost 5 bases, and 3 bases had no gene match. This CDR3 is built from 12 residues. The germline V gene encodes CDR1 SEHNR and CDR2 FQNEAQ (reference sequence). This CDR3 is CASSRDRVEAFF. As DNA, the CDR3 is TGTGCCAGCAGCAGGGACAGGGTAGAAGCTTTCTTT. Drawing the rest from reference TRBV7-9 and TRBJ1-1, the complete variable domain is DTGVSQNPRHKITKRGQNVTFRCDPISEHNRLYWYRQTLGQGPEFLTYFQNEAQLEKSRLLSDRFSAERPKGSFSTLEIQRTEQGDSAMYLCASSRDRVEAFFGQGTRLTVV.

This clone was picked up a small number of times. This chain joins TRBV7-9 and TRBJ1-2, with D perhaps TRBD1 (6 bases). V lost 6 bases, J lost 8 bases, and 22 bases lay in between. This CDR3 contains 15 residues. Germline-derived CDR1 and CDR2 are SEHNR and FQNEAQ (reference sequence). CDR3 bases: TGTGCCAGCAGTATACAAACTCAGCGGGGGCCGGGCTACACCTTC. Its protein product is CASSIQTQRGPGYTF.

This clone appeared a few times. The V call is TRBV2, the J call TRBJ2-1; 10 bases are a match to TRBD2. CDR3 size: 15 residues. Germline CDR1 reads SNHLY; CDR2 reads FYNNEI. The junction had 8 bases not matched to a gene; V was cut back by 3 bases and J by 9 bases. The CDR3 loop reads CASSDGLAGALEQFF. The CDR3 coding sequence is TGTGCCAGCAGTGACGGGCTAGCGGGAGCCCTTGAGCAGTTCTTC.